The entry below describes one T cell receptor (beta chain). In this sample, this clonotype turned up a few times. What antigen it recognizes has not been identified. The input lacks base qualities; no much larger clone sits a single base away. This sample stems from a study of T-cell reconstitution after alpha-beta-depleted transplantation in children (TCRdb year 2016). Notes on the research overall: Using TCR repertoire profiling, the study followed T-cell immune reconstitution in a quantitative way in children after TCRalphabeta/CD19-depleted allogeneic hematopoietic cell transplantation.

Library method: PCR. Sequencing instrument: Illumina HiSeq 2500. TCR libraries were prepared with molecular barcoding, using unique molecular identifiers to normalize TCRbeta repertoire quantification. TCRdb took the public reads, trimmed them with fastp at Q25, ran MiXCR for clone calling and kept in-frame beta chains. Every entry covers one CDR3 protein and lists the most common genes and DNA from its rows. The sample table lists a few hundred thousand distinct CDR3 sequences, over 40% of them with a count of one. Together, the top ten hold 25% to 30% of the sample. The treatment or condition label on this specimen signifies: allogeneic hematopoietic cell transplantation with graft depleted of TCRalphabeta T cells and CD19 B cells. The transplant recipients were children given TCRalphabeta/CD19-depleted allogeneic hematopoietic cell grafts. Study-level results and caveats: About two months after transplant, the apparently early recovery of alphabetaT-cell counts reportedly depended on just several hundred clones that had expanded rapidly and came from non-depleted graft cells. In some patients, the high TCRbeta diversity seen at day 60 was put down to recipient T cells and intrathymic progenitors that had survived conditioning. Over the following months the frequencies of hyperexpanded clones went down, and after one year T-cell counts and TCRbeta diversity were mostly credited to newly produced T cells.

The CDR3 numbers 16 residues from cysteine through phenylalanine. Just the 48-base CDR3 DNA is kept, in frame starting at base 1. For CDR1 and CDR2, the germline V gene (reference sequence) lists LNHNV and YYDKDF. Trimming takes 3 bases off V and 1 base off J; junction bases not matched to a gene: 6. The sequence was collected from a girl aged 2 to 9 with aplastic anemia, due to receive a stem cell transplant. This sequence uses TRBV15 and TRBJ2-3; 8 nucleotides in the junction match TRBD1. The source was PBMCs, collected before TCRalphabeta/CD19-depleted stem cell transplant. CDR3 reads: CATSREQGVGTDTQYF. In nucleotides, the sequence is TGTGCCACCAGCAGGGAACAGGGGGTTGGCACAGATACGCAGTATTTT.